Presented here are 31 T cell receptor beta chains from one specimen sequenced in a study of Ad26.COV2.S vaccination and SARS-CoV-2 variants. Documented treatment: roughly 18 received Ad26.COV2.S at low or high dose, single or two shots; 5 received placebo; per-sample allocation not given. Collection of samples fell on day 63 after the first vaccine or placebo injection. Measured with immunoSEQ multiplex PCR; TCRdb has only the in-frame clones, and not every one. The sample shows hundreds of thousands of clones, around 90% of them seen only once. The sample here was peripheral blood, taken in a trial of Ad26.COV2.S vaccine versus placebo. The receptors were gathered from a person aged 18-60 years who received the Ad26.COV2.S COVID-19 vaccine or a placebo.

The chain has TRBV5-1 and TRBJ1-2, with a possible D match to TRBD1 (5 bases). Per the germline V gene, CDR1 is SGHRS and CDR2 is YFSETQ. Trimming removed 0 bases from V and 1 base from J, with 19 bases in between. The CDR3 is made up of 18 amino acids. The DNA of the CDR3 is TGCGCCAGCAGCTTGGGTCCCGGGACGCGACCCGTTAACTATGGCTACACCTTC. It yields the protein CASSLGPGTRPVNYGYTF.

This sequence joins TRBV11-2 and TRBJ2-7; TRBD2 aligns across 10 bases. From germline, CDR1 is SGHAT and CDR2 FQNNGV. This CDR3 region has 15 residues. V dropped 1 base and J dropped 7; count of bases not matched to a gene: 7. The CDR3 DNA sequence: TGTGCCAGCAGCTTAGTCCTAGCGGGAGCGGGGGAGCAGTACTTC. This sequence encodes CASSLVLAGAGEQYF. The full variable domain, in which reference TRBV11-2 and TRBJ2-7 provide the parts outside the CDR3, is EAGVAQSPRYKIIEKRQSVAFWCNPISGHATLYWYQQILGQGPKLLIQFQNNGVVDDSQLPKDRFSAERLKGVDSTLKIQPAKLEDSAVYLCASSLVLAGAGEQYFGPGTRLTVT.

V is TRBV19 and J is TRBJ1-1; D may be TRBD1 (5 bases). CDR1 and CDR2 from the germline V gene are LNHDA and SQIVND (reference sequence). Trimming shortened V by 5 bases and J by 6 bases, and 16 bases separated the two germline ends. This CDR3 region has 14 residues. CDR3 nucleotides: TGTGCCAGTAGTTTGGGTAGTCTGGGGGCTGAAGCTTTCTTT. This codes for CASSLGSLGAEAFF.

This chain connects TRBV5-1 to TRBJ2-1; no clear D. Germline V gene sequence: CDR1 SGHRS, CDR2 YFSETQ. V gave up 4 bases and J gave up 2 bases, with 10 bases separating them. The CDR3 sequence is 14 residues long. In nucleotides, the CDR3 is TGCGCCAGCAGCCCTCTATCCCCCTACAATGAGCAGTTCTTC. This sequence encodes CASSPLSPYNEQFF.

This chain uses TRBV19 with TRBJ2-3; D is uncertain. CDR3 length: 14 amino acids. Germline CDR1 LNHDA, CDR2 SQIVND (reference sequence). Trimming stripped 7 bases from V and 8 bases from J, with 19 bases between. CDR3 residues: CASTSATYAGTQYF. The CDR3 bases are TGTGCCAGTACCTCGGCCACTTACGCTGGTACGCAGTATTTT.

The chain joins TRBV30 to TRBJ1-6; D is undetermined. Trimming took off 4 bases at V and 6 bases at J, with 10 bases between the two ends. There are 13 residues in the CDR3. Germline V gives CDR1 GTSNPN, CDR2 SVGIG (reference sequence). CDR3 nucleotide sequence: TGTGCCTGGAACCCGAGCCTTAATTCACCCCTCCACTTT. It specifies CAWNPSLNSPLHF.

This clone was counted a single time. The chain has TRBV28 and TRBJ1-1; perhaps TRBD1 as D (6 bases). Germline assignment: CDR1 MDHEN and CDR2 SYDVKM. Trimming cost V 5 bases and J 3 bases, with 16 bases left between them. The CDR3 runs 15 residues. The CDR3 protein is CASSNGGAYDTEAFF. The CDR3 DNA is TGTGCCAGCAGTAATGGGGGCGCTTACGACACTGAAGCTTTCTTT.

This clone was counted a single time. CDR3 DNA sequence: TGCGCCAGCAGCTTGGGGAACCACGGGGCTACTCTCGAGCAGTACTTC. Translating it yields CASSLGNHGATLEQYF. The chain combines TRBV5-1 with TRBJ2-7; D may correspond to TRBD1 or TRBD2 (5 bases each). Between the trimmed V and J ends, which lost 0 bases and 6 bases, there was a span of 19 bases. CDR3 length: 16 amino acids. Looked up from germline, CDR1 is SGHRS and CDR2 is YFSETQ. Full variable domain (rest looked up from reference TRBV5-1 and TRBJ2-7): KAGVTQTPRYLIKTRGQQVTLSCSPISGHRSVSWYQQTPGQGLQFLFEYFSETQRNKGNFPGRFSGRQFSNSRSEMNVSTLELGDSALYLCASSLGNHGATLEQYFGPGTRLTVT.

CDR3 sequence (DNA): TGTGCCAGCACCCCGCTCCAGGGGACGGACACTGAAGCTTTCTTT. Its translation is CASTPLQGTDTEAFF. The chain carries TRBV27 and TRBJ1-1; D possibly corresponds to TRBD1 (6 bases). This CDR3 comprises 15 residues. Per the germline V gene, CDR1 is MNHEY and CDR2 is SMNVEV (reference sequence). The V end lost 7 bases, the J end lost 3 bases, and 18 bases lay between the germline ends.

The chain uses TRBV28 and TRBJ2-2, with 11 bases matching TRBD1. The CDR3 spans 14 residues. Trimming removed 8 bases from V and 6 bases from J; junction bases left unmatched: 5. The germline gives CDR1 MDHEN, CDR2 SYDVKM. CDR3 nucleotide sequence: TGTGCCAGCCTGAGGACAGGGGGCTCCGGGGAGCTGTTTTTT. As protein: CASLRTGGSGELFF.

This chain uses TRBV6-5 with TRBJ2-7, with TRBD1 identical over 11 bases. Germline V gene sequence: CDR1 MNHEY, CDR2 SVGAGI. The CDR3 runs 15 residues. V dropped 6 bases and J dropped 3; count of bases not matched to a gene: 7. CDR3 in amino acids: CASRISGTGGYEQYF. DNA of the CDR3: TGTGCCAGCAGGATTTCCGGGACAGGGGGCTACGAGCAGTACTTC.

V usage is TRBV6-2 or TRBV6-3 and J usage is TRBJ2-1; TRBD1 aligns across 9 bases. Per the germline V gene, CDR1 is MNHEY and CDR2 is SVGEGT. V dropped 5 bases and J dropped 7; count of bases not matched to a gene: 12. The CDR3 runs 16 residues. The CDR3 coding sequence is TGTGCCAGCAGTCCCGGGACAGGGTATGGTTTGAATGAGCAGTTCTTC. This encodes CASSPGTGYGLNEQFF.

This rearrangement joins TRBV18 to TRBJ1-5, with no clear D. Germline V gene sequence: CDR1 KGHSH, CDR2 LQKENI. The CDR3 loop spans 14 amino acids. Trimming removed 0 bases at V and 1 base at J, with 4 bases between. This CDR3 reads CASSPPASNQPQHF. For the CDR3, the DNA is TGTGCCAGCTCACCACCCGCCAGCAATCAGCCCCAGCATTTT.

V and J are TRBV10-3 and TRBJ2-1, with 16 bases aligning to TRBD2. Germline values: CDR1 ENHRY, CDR2 SYGVKD. CDR3 length: 19 amino acids. With V trimmed by 3 bases and J by 0 bases, 5 bases remained unmatched. CDR3 loop: CAISDVGLAGGSSYNEQFF. The DNA for the CDR3 is TGTGCCATCAGTGACGTGGGACTAGCGGGAGGGAGCTCCTACAATGAGCAGTTCTTC.

This clone is a singleton in its sample. The chain joins TRBV4-3 to TRBJ2-1; possibly TRBD1 for D (6 bases). Germline CDR1 is LGHNA and CDR2 is YSLEER. V shed 0 bases and J shed 1 base, with 13 bases lying between them. This CDR3 is built from 17 residues. CDR3 nucleotides: TGCGCCAGCAGCCAAGATTTGACAGGCAGATCCTACAATGAGCAGTTCTTC. Its protein product is CASSQDLTGRSYNEQFF.

The J gene is TRBJ1-1, the V gene TRBV12-3 or TRBV12-4; perhaps TRBD1 as D (6 bases). CDR3 length equals 13 residues. Trimming pared 7 bases from V and 1 base from J, leaving 10 bases between. The DNA for the CDR3 is TGTGCCAGCAAGATACAGGGGAACACTGAAGCTTTCTTT. Encoded protein: CASKIQGNTEAFF.

The chain recombines TRBV7-9 with TRBJ1-4; no reliable D call. Germline lookup yields CDR1 SEHNR and CDR2 FQNEAQ (reference sequence). This CDR3 comprises 14 residues. Trimming removed 7 bases at V and 5 bases at J, with 14 bases between. The CDR3 spells CASNKHGRNEKLFF. The CDR3 coding sequence is TGTGCCAGCAACAAACACGGCAGAAATGAAAAACTGTTTTTT.

V usage is TRBV6-5 and J usage is TRBJ2-5; D not certain. Germline assignment: CDR1 MNHEY and CDR2 SVGAGI. Trimming shortened V by 0 bases and J by 2 bases, and 7 bases separated the two germline ends. The CDR3 contains 14 residues. CDR3 sequence: CASSYSGSQETQYF. CDR3 DNA sequence: TGTGCCAGCAGTTACTCGGGATCTCAAGAGACCCAGTACTTC.

The rearrangement uses TRBV30 and TRBJ1-6, with 7 bases identical to TRBD1. CDR3 length equals 13 residues. The germline V gene has CDR1 GTSNPN and CDR2 SVGIG (reference sequence). V trimming: 3 bases; J trimming: 10 bases; junction bases outside the gene matches: 6. The CDR3: CAWSPPGGSPLHF. Written as DNA, the CDR3 is TGTGCCTGGAGCCCGCCAGGGGGGTCACCCCTCCACTTT.

In DNA form, the CDR3 reads TGTGCCACCAGTGATTTTAGCACAGGGAAAGCTTTCTTT. Its protein product is CATSDFSTGKAFF. The gene calls are TRBV24-1 and TRBJ1-1; perhaps TRBD1 as D (6 bases). CDR1 KGHDR and CDR2 SFDVKD come from the germline V gene. Trimming pared 1 base from V and 9 bases from J, leaving 11 bases between. There are 13 residues in the CDR3.

CDR3 protein: CATSRDPRSSYNEQFF. The CDR3, as DNA: TGTGCCACCAGCAGAGACCCAAGAAGCTCCTACAATGAGCAGTTCTTC. This chain connects TRBV15 to TRBJ2-1; no reliable D call. With 0 bases removed from V and 0 bases from J, the gap between germline ends came to 9 bases. CDR1 is LNHNV and CDR2 is YYDKDF in the germline V gene (reference sequence). The CDR3 length is 16 residues.

This clone was observed a few times. This sample includes further DNA sequences coding for the same CDR3. This chain joins TRBV12-3 or TRBV12-4 and TRBJ1-6; D call uncertain. V dropped 1 base and J dropped 7 bases, with 5 bases sitting between them. The CDR3 is made up of 13 amino acids. The CDR3: CASSLGGNSPLHF. The CDR3 DNA sequence: TGTGCCAGCAGTTTAGGAGGGAATTCACCCCTCCACTTT.

This chain connects TRBV4-1 to TRBJ1-2; 8 bases map to TRBD1. V lost 4 bases and J lost 3; bases outside the gene matches: 7. Germline assignment: CDR1 MGHRA and CDR2 YSYEKL. The CDR3 extends over 15 amino acids. The CDR3 nucleotides read TGCGCCAGCAGCCCTGGACAGGGAGGGGACTATGGCTACACCTTC. Translating it yields CASSPGQGGDYGYTF.

This chain joins TRBV5-8 and TRBJ2-5; D assignment may be TRBD1 or TRBD2 (5 bases each). The CDR3 covers 16 residues. V lost 2 bases and J 6 bases, leaving 20 bases between the germline ends. Germline V gene sequence: CDR1 SGHTS, CDR2 YDEGEE. The CDR3 protein is CASSFRRRDGRKTQYF. CDR3 DNA sequence: TGTGCCAGCAGCTTCCGTCGTCGGGACGGCAGAAAGACCCAGTACTTC.

The V and J genes are TRBV28 and TRBJ2-1; perhaps D is TRBD1 or TRBD2 (5 bases each). CDR1 MDHEN and CDR2 SYDVKM come from the germline V gene. Trimming shortened V by 6 bases and J by 8 bases, and 17 bases separated the two germline ends. The CDR3 sequence is 14 residues long. Here the CDR3 reads CASRTGTQGHEQFF. The CDR3 bases are TGTGCCAGCAGAACCGGGACCCAGGGTCATGAGCAGTTCTTC. Using reference TRBV28 and TRBJ2-1 for the parts outside the CDR3, the full variable domain is DVKVTQSSRYLVKRTGEKVFLECVQDMDHENMFWYRQDPGLGLRLIYFSYDVKMKEKGDIPEGYSVSREKKERFSLILESASTNQTSMYLCASRTGTQGHEQFFGPGTRLTVL.

The chain employs TRBV7-7 and TRBJ2-7, with 11 bases that match TRBD2. The germline V gene has CDR1 SSHAT and CDR2 FNYEAQ (reference sequence). With V trimmed by 4 bases and J by 4 bases, 6 bases remained unmatched. CDR3 length equals 15 residues. CDR3 amino acids: CASSCPGLAEYEQYF. The CDR3 nucleotides are TGTGCCAGCAGCTGTCCGGGACTAGCGGAGTACGAGCAGTACTTC. The whole variable domain, remainder taken from reference TRBV7-7 and TRBJ2-7, is GAGVSQSPRYKVTKRGQDVTLRCDPISSHATLYWYQQALGQGPEFLTYFNYEAQPDKSGLPSDRFSAERPEGSISTLTIQRTEQRDSAMYRCASSCPGLAEYEQYFGPGTRLTVT.

The chain is built from TRBV6-4 and TRBJ1-1; D uncertain. Trimming pared 3 bases from V and 1 base from J, leaving 12 bases between. Per the germline V gene, CDR1 is MRHNA and CDR2 is SNTAGT. This CDR3 has 15 amino acids. For the CDR3, the DNA is TGTGCCAGCAGTGAAGAAAGGGAAAAGAACACTGAAGCTTTCTTT. Its translation is CASSEEREKNTEAFF.

This rearrangement joins TRBV10-3 to TRBJ1-2, with D unclear. In germline, CDR1 is ENHRY, CDR2 SYGVKD. The CDR3 contains 15 residues. The V end was cut by 0 bases, the J end by 7 bases, with 15 bases between. CDR3 nucleotide sequence: TGTGCCATCAGTGAGTCCGGGATGGGGATAAGTGGCTACACCTTC. Protein product: CAISESGMGISGYTF.

In DNA form, the CDR3 reads TGTGCCAGCAGCGCACCAGCGAACACTGAAGCTTTCTTT. It yields the protein CASSAPANTEAFF. J is TRBJ1-1 and V is TRBV7-9; D is uncertain. The CDR3 totals 13 residues. V was pared by 5 bases and J by 1 base, with 8 bases between. In germline, CDR1 is SEHNR, CDR2 FQNEAQ (reference sequence).

This clone has just one count. The chain couples TRBV6-5 to TRBJ2-7; TRBD1 aligns across 8 bases. The CDR3 totals 12 residues. V shed 6 bases and J 4 bases; nucleotides not matched to a gene: 2. CDR1 and CDR2 (germline): MNHEY, SVGAGI. The CDR3 DNA is TGTGCCAGCAGGGACAGGGTATACGAGCAGTACTTC. Protein: CASRDRVYEQYF.

The chain couples TRBV7-2 to TRBJ2-1; 13 positions agree with TRBD2. There are 19 residues in the CDR3. With V trimmed by 5 bases and J by 5 bases, 15 bases remained unmatched. Looked up from germline, CDR1 is SGHTA and CDR2 is FQGNSA. This CDR3 is CASSPGLTSGRFAHNEQFF. The CDR3 DNA follows: TGTGCCAGCAGCCCGGGGCTGACTAGCGGGAGGTTCGCCCACAATGAGCAGTTCTTC.